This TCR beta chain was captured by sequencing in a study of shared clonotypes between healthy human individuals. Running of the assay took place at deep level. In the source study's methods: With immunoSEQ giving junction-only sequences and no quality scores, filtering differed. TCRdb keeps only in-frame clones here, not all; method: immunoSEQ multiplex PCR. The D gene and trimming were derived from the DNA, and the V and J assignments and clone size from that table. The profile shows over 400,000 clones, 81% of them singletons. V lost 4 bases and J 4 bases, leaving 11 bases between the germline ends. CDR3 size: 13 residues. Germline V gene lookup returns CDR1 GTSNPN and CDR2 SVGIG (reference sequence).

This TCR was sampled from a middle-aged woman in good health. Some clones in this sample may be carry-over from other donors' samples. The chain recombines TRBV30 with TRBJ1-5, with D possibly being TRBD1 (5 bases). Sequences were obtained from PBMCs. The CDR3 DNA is TGTGCCTGGACCGGGGGAGGGAATCAGCCCCAGCATTTT. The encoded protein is CAWTGGGNQPQHF.